This TCR beta chain comes out of a study of blood T cell repertoires in COVID-19. Whole-study context: The United States, Italy and Spain supplied acute and convalescent COVID-19 samples. Sources were T cells, B-cell-depleted T cells, or PBMCs; the material itself was cDNA or gDNA.

Original methodology: Nucleated cell counts were estimated from reference gene primer amplification. Clones were sequenced by immunoSEQ multiplex PCR, and TCRdb holds only the in-frame ones, with some missing. V and J calls and clone size are as listed in that table; D and trimming were resolved from the DNA. The sample shows 140,000 to 150,000 clones, about 87% of them seen only once. Trimming took off 3 bases at V and 7 bases at J, with 18 bases between the two ends. Germline loops: CDR1 MNHNS, CDR2 SASEGT. CDR3 size: 16 residues. The TCR sequence derives from a man aged 60 to 75 with active or convalescent COVID-19. V usage is TRBV6-1 and J usage is TRBJ2-2; tentatively, D is TRBD2 (7 bases). Sample: peripheral blood. Written as DNA, the CDR3 is TGTGCCAGCAGTGAGGGGGGGGCCTCCCGGTTCGGGGAGCTGTTTTTT. Translated, it gives CASSEGGASRFGELFF.